This TCR beta chain emerged from a study of CD8 T cells in ankylosing spondylitis. One entry per CDR3 protein results from TCRdb running MiXCR on the 5' RACE reads. The sample records 84,000 or so distinct CDR3 sequences, around 30% being singletons. The V end was cut by 0 bases, the J end by 5 bases, with 13 bases between. The length of the CDR3 is 15 residues. Germline loops: CDR1 LGHNA, CDR2 YNFKEQ. The origin of this receptor is a male donor with ankylosing spondylitis or in good health (not recorded which). The sequencing input was blood, either unsorted or a sorted T cell fraction (not recorded which). V gene TRBV4-2 combines with J gene TRBJ2-5; D is undetermined. Here the CDR3 reads CASSQDSPGLETQYF. The CDR3, as DNA: TGTGCCAGCAGCCAAGATTCACCGGGTTTGGAGACCCAGTACTTC.